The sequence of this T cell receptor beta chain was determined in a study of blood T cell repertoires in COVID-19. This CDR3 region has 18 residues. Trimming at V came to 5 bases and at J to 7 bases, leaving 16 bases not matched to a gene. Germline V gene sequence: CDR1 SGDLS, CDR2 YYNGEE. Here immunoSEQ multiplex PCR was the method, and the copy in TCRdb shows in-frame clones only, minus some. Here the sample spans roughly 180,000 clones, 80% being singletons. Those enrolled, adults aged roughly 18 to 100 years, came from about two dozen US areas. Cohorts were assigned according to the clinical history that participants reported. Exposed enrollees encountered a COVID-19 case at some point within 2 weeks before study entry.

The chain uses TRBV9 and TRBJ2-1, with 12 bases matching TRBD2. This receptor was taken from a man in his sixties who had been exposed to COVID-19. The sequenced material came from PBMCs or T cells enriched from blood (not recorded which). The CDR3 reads CASSLSILAGGPGNEQFF. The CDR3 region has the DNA TGTGCCAGCAGTCTTTCGATCCTAGCGGGAGGGCCTGGTAATGAGCAGTTCTTC.